This T cell receptor beta chain emerged from a study of Ad26.COV2.S vaccination and SARS-CoV-2 variants. In the study overall: Of the COV1001 trial arms, the Ad26.COV2.S arm included the donor. By the intramuscular route, Ad26.COV2.S was given once, or twice 56 days apart.

Trimming left V 0 bases short and J 6 bases short, with 15 bases between. CDR1 is SGHDT, CDR2 YYEEEE, per germline. The CDR3 is made up of 15 amino acids. This clone was counted a single time. Its target is not known. Treatment given: 19 received Ad26.COV2.S at low or high dose, single or two shots; about five received placebo; per-sample allocation not given. Vaccine and placebo recipients were sampled on day 63 after the first injection. Donation came from an adult in Boston who was aged 18-55 years. Study-level points and caveats: In TCR breadth and depth analyses, total T cell responses may have been underestimated.

Measured with immunoSEQ multiplex PCR; TCRdb has only the in-frame clones, and not every one. This repertoire shows about 410,000 clones, approximately 92% found once; its top ten account for 1.5% to 2%. J is TRBJ1-2 and V is TRBV5-6, with D unresolved. The TCR was taken from a person between 18 and 59 years old who received the Ad26.COV2.S COVID-19 vaccine or a placebo. This material consisted of peripheral blood, taken in a trial of Ad26.COV2.S vaccine versus placebo. CDR3 residues: CASSLVGGLHDGYTF. CDR3 nucleotides: TGTGCCAGCAGCTTGGTAGGAGGGCTACACGATGGCTACACCTTC.